This T cell receptor (beta chain) emerged from a study of T cell repertoires in cytomegalovirus infection. The overall study: CMV epitopes in the study were HLA-C-restricted (recently identified) and HLA-B-restricted (well studied). Public signatures in TCR beta pointed to CMV infection and matching HLA type.

As regards this clonotype: Its specificity is unknown.

Overall study findings and caveats: What dominated the ex vivo response were HLA-C-restricted CMV-specific TCR beta clonotypes. The cumulative frequency of public TCR beta families identified carriers of CMV plus the relevant HLA.

TCRdb redid the calling of the reads with MiXCR, one entry per CDR3 protein. This table has 300,000 or so distinct CDR3 sequences, roughly 25% appearing once. Trimming removed 5 bases at V and 7 bases at J, with 12 bases between. The CDR3 extends over 12 amino acids. The V gene's germline CDR1 is MNHEY and CDR2 SVGEGT. This receptor was identified in a human donor in good health (CMV status not recorded). Some clones in this sample may be carry-over from other donors' samples. The rearrangement links TRBV6-2 or TRBV6-3 to TRBJ2-7; TRBD1 or TRBD2 may be the D gene (5 bases each). Source: cultured PBMCs, taken from culture after CMV antigen stimulation. The CDR3 is CASSITGGEQYV. DNA for the CDR3: TGTGCCAGCAGTATTACAGGAGGAGAGCAGTACGTC.